The 16 T cell receptor beta chains given below trace back to one sample, sequenced in a study of early T cells in non-severe SARS-CoV-2 infection. TCRdb reprocessed the 5' RACE reads via MiXCR and lists one record per CDR3 protein. The table shows about 50,000 distinct CDR3 sequences, with approximately 5.7% occurring only once. Here the sequenced sample was whole blood, taken at baseline. The receptor set was obtained from an adult who was a healthcare worker with PCR-confirmed SARS-CoV-2 infection or an uninfected control (not recorded which).

The chain joins TRBV6-1 to TRBJ1-2, with 7 bases fitting TRBD1. Trimming took 6 bases from V and 5 from J; bases not matched to a gene: 9. This CDR3 spans 14 amino acids. Germline CDR1 reads MNHNS; CDR2 reads SASEGT. The CDR3 protein is CASSRDSKIYGYTF. CDR3 DNA: TGTGCCAGCAGCCGGGACAGTAAAATATATGGCTACACCTTC.

There are many counts of this clonotype. The chain links TRBV20-1 to TRBJ2-1; TRBD2 matches at 11 bases. The CDR3 covers 13 residues. The germline gives CDR1 DFQATT, CDR2 SNEGSKA (reference sequence). With 6 bases clipped from V and 10 bases from J, the junction kept 8 bases outside the gene matches. The CDR3 spells CSAASLAGVEQFF. The CDR3 bases are TGCAGTGCCGCGTCACTAGCGGGAGTAGAGCAGTTCTTC.

At least ten counts were recorded for this clonotype. This chain connects TRBV6-1 to TRBJ1-6, with TRBD1 identical over 9 bases. The V and J ends lost 5 bases and 9 bases, in that order; junction bases with no gene match: 11. CDR1 MNHNS and CDR2 SASEGT come from the germline V gene. This CDR3 spans 16 amino acids. DNA for the CDR3: TGTGCCAGCAGTCCCCACCAGGGACAGGGTGCTTCACCCCTCCACTTT. Protein: CASSPHQGQGASPLHF.

The chain recombines TRBV6-1 with TRBJ2-1, with 10 bases that match TRBD2. Losses at the gene ends were 6 bases for V and 5 bases for J; bases not matched to a gene: 7. The CDR3 runs to 15 residues. CDR1 is MNHNS, CDR2 SASEGT, per germline. This CDR3 is CASRGAGGGHNEQFF. The CDR3 DNA reads TGTGCCAGCAGGGGAGCGGGAGGGGGCCACAATGAGCAGTTCTTC.

This clonotype was picked up many times. The rearrangement uses TRBV18 and TRBJ2-7, with 9 bases lining up with TRBD1. Germline-derived CDR1 and CDR2 are KGHSH and LQKENI. The CDR3 is 14 residues long. Unmatched junction bases numbered 3, after V lost 6 bases and J lost 0 bases. In nucleotides, the CDR3 is TGTGCCAGCTCCGGGACAGGGAACTCCTACGAGCAGTACTTC. Translation gives CASSGTGNSYEQYF.

This clonotype was observed at least ten times. The gene calls are TRBV27 and TRBJ2-7; unclear D gene. Trimming left V 6 bases short and J 1 base short, with 10 bases between. CDR3 length: 13 residues. CDR1 MNHEY and CDR2 SMNVEV come from the germline V gene (reference sequence). The CDR3 reads CASSQQPSYEQYF. CDR3 in DNA: TGTGCCAGCAGCCAGCAACCTTCCTACGAGCAGTACTTC.

This clonotype showed up many times. The chain joins TRBV12-3 or TRBV12-4 to TRBJ1-2; 9 bases agree with TRBD1. The CDR3 has 16 amino acids. Trimming cost V 5 bases and J 0 bases; bases outside gene matches: 7. The CDR3 is CASSGQGRPPNYGYTF. CDR3 bases: TGTGCCAGCAGTGGACAGGGGCGCCCTCCTAACTATGGCTACACCTTC.

Many counts were recorded for this clonotype. The chain joins TRBV29-1 to TRBJ2-6; D tentatively reads TRBD1 or TRBD2 (5 bases each). Germline CDR1 is SQVTM and CDR2 is ANQGSEA. With 5 bases removed from V and 8 bases from J, the gap between germline ends came to 19 bases. The CDR3 has 15 amino acids. The chain's CDR3 is CSVSGDHLTPNVLTF. The CDR3 region has the DNA TGCAGCGTTTCTGGGGACCATCTAACTCCCAACGTCCTGACTTTC. The full variable domain, rest sourced from reference TRBV29-1 and TRBJ2-6, is SAVISQKPSRDICQRGTSLTIQCQVDSQVTMMFWYRQQPGQSLTLIATANQGSEATYESGFVIDKFPISRPNLTFSTLTVSNMSPEDSSIYLCSVSGDHLTPNVLTFGAGSRLTVL.

At least ten counts were recorded for this clonotype. V gene TRBV11-2 combines with J gene TRBJ2-3; D not certain. The CDR3 has 15 amino acids. The ends were cut back, 5 bases at V and 2 bases at J, with 14 bases in the middle. Germline loops: CDR1 SGHAT, CDR2 FQNNGV. CDR3 DNA: TGTGCCAGCAGCCCAGAGTACAGAAACACAGATACGCAGTATTTT. Its protein is CASSPEYRNTDTQYF.

This clonotype has only a few counts. J is TRBJ1-1 and V is TRBV6-1, with D tentatively TRBD1 (6 bases). V shed 7 bases and J shed 1 base, with 10 bases lying between them. Germline-derived CDR1 and CDR2 are MNHNS and SASEGT. CDR3 length: 13 residues. CDR3 DNA: TGTGCCAGCACCGGACAGCCGAACACTGAAGCTTTCTTT. This encodes CASTGQPNTEAFF.

This clonotype came up a few times. V usage is TRBV7-9 and J usage is TRBJ2-1; 11 bases are shared with TRBD2. Germline V gene lookup returns CDR1 SEHNR and CDR2 FQNEAQ (reference sequence). The CDR3 is 17 amino acids. The V segment lost 3 bases and the J segment 2 bases; nucleotides outside the gene matches: 6. The CDR3 nucleotides read TGTGCCAGCAGCTTTTGGTCGGGACTAGCGGCCTACAATGAGCAGTTCTTC. Encoded protein: CASSFWSGLAAYNEQFF.

This clonotype was counted ten times or more. The rearrangement links TRBV7-9 to TRBJ2-2; D not certain. CDR3 size: 13 residues. V was clipped by 3 bases and J by 2 bases, with 4 bases between them. Germline values: CDR1 SEHNR, CDR2 FQNEAQ (reference sequence). This CDR3 is CASSFENTGELFF. The CDR3 nucleotides are TGTGCCAGCAGCTTCGAAAACACCGGGGAGCTGTTTTTT.

This clonotype has a handful of counts. The rearrangement links TRBV11-2 to TRBJ2-5, with 8 nucleotides matching TRBD2. CDR3 length: 16 amino acids. Trimming removed 4 bases from V and 3 bases from J; junction bases left unmatched: 10. Germline values: CDR1 SGHAT, CDR2 FQNNGV. This CDR3 is CASSSVGREVKETQYF. The CDR3 DNA reads as TGTGCCAGCAGCTCGGTAGGGCGGGAGGTTAAAGAGACCCAGTACTTC.

This clonotype was counted a few times. The chain links TRBV5-1 to TRBJ2-7; either TRBD1 or TRBD2 may supply D (5 bases each). CDR3 length: 14 residues. The germline V gene has CDR1 SGHRS and CDR2 YFSETQ. V gave up 0 bases and J gave up 5 bases, with 12 bases separating them. The CDR3 DNA follows: TGCGCCAGCAGCTTGGCGGGACCGACCAACGAGCAGTACTTC. This encodes CASSLAGPTNEQYF.

The V and J genes are TRBV11-2 and TRBJ2-5, with 9 bases fitting TRBD2. The CDR3 spans 16 residues. Germline CDR1 and CDR2: SGHAT and FQNNGV. V lost 5 bases to trimming and J lost 5 bases; unmatched junction nucleotides: 12. CDR3 sequence: CASSPGAGGPHETQYF. The CDR3 nucleotides are TGTGCCAGCAGCCCGGGGGCGGGAGGGCCTCATGAGACCCAGTACTTC.

This clonotype was counted at least ten times. The chain couples TRBV11-2 to TRBJ1-1; 7 bases map to TRBD1. The CDR3 spans 16 residues. After removal of 5 bases from V and 3 bases from J, the junction contained 12 bases not matched to a gene. The germline gives CDR1 SGHAT, CDR2 FQNNGV. For the CDR3, the DNA is TGTGCCAGCAGCCGCGGGCTTTTAACAGGGGACACTGAAGCTTTCTTT. Its translation is CASSRGLLTGDTEAFF.